The 25 T cell receptor beta chains below all came from one sample that was sequenced in a study of blood T cell repertoires in COVID-19. Generated by immunoSEQ multiplex PCR, the TCRdb table keeps only in-frame clones and is missing some. Here the sample spans approximately 110,000 clones, around 83% being singletons. Sequenced: peripheral blood. These receptors originate from a man aged 35-49 years with acute or convalescent COVID-19.

V is TRBV7-3 and J is TRBJ2-2, with TRBD2 matching 8 bases. Per the germline V gene, CDR1 is SGHTA and CDR2 is FQGTGA. The CDR3 extends over 16 amino acids. V trimming: 0 bases; J trimming: 3 bases; junction bases outside the gene matches: 3. CDR3 region: CASSLTAGVYTGELFF. DNA for the CDR3: TGTGCCAGCAGCTTAACAGCGGGGGTGTACACCGGGGAGCTGTTTTTT.

This chain connects TRBV14 to TRBJ1-5, with D uncertain. The CDR3 runs to 15 residues. With 4 bases removed from V and 2 bases from J, the gap between germline ends came to 12 bases. Germline CDR1 is SGHDN and CDR2 is FVKESK. The CDR3 sequence is CASSPKREGNQPQHF. CDR3 coding DNA: TGTGCCAGCAGCCCTAAGCGAGAGGGCAATCAGCCCCAGCATTTT. The full variable domain, with the rest looked up from reference TRBV14 and TRBJ1-5, is EAGVTQFPSHSVIEKGQTVTLRCDPISGHDNLYWYRRVMGKEIKFLLHFVKESKQDESGMPNNRFLAERTGGTYSTLKVQPAELEDSGVYFCASSPKREGNQPQHFGDGTRLSIL.

The chain uses TRBV19 and TRBJ2-7; 8 nucleotides align to TRBD2. V was pared by 5 bases and J by 6 bases, with 9 bases of the junction left unmatched. CDR3 size: 14 residues. CDR1 and CDR2 from the germline V gene are LNHDA and SQIVND (reference sequence). For the CDR3, the DNA is TGTGCCAGTAGTCAGCGGGAGCGAGGCATCGAGCAGTACTTC. As protein: CASSQRERGIEQYF.

This chain joins TRBV19 and TRBJ2-1; weak D call: TRBD1 (6 bases). Germline V lookup: CDR1 LNHDA, CDR2 SQIVND (reference sequence). Trimming cost V 1 base and J 12 bases, with 19 bases left between them. The CDR3 has 15 residues. The CDR3 protein is CASSIGTEERLGQFF. CDR3 nucleotide sequence: TGTGCCAGTAGTATAGGGACAGAAGAGAGACTCGGGCAGTTCTTC. Full variable domain (missing parts from reference TRBV19 and TRBJ2-1): DGGITQSPKYLFRKEGQNVTLSCEQNLNHDAMYWYRQDPGQGLRLIYYSQIVNDFQKGDIAEGYSVSREKKESFPLTVTSAQKNPTAFYLCASSIGTEERLGQFFGPGTRLTVL.

The chain's CDR3 is CATQGQGNQPQHF. The CDR3 region has the DNA TGTGCCACCCAAGGACAGGGCAATCAGCCCCAGCATTTT. The chain has TRBV24-1 and TRBJ1-5, with TRBD1 matching 7 bases. Looked up from germline, CDR1 is KGHDR and CDR2 is SFDVKD. The CDR3 is 13 residues long. Losses at the gene ends were 9 bases for V and 2 bases for J; bases not matched to a gene: 3.

J is TRBJ2-2 and V is TRBV7-6; tentatively, D is TRBD2 (6 bases). The germline V and J ends were trimmed by 3 bases and 7 bases, with 15 bases remaining between them. The CDR3 spans 15 residues. Germline V gene data show CDR1 as SGHVS and CDR2 as FNYEAQ. CDR3 DNA sequence: TGTGCCAGCAGCTTCCTGGGGGGAGGAGGCGGGGAGCTGTTTTTT. Protein product: CASSFLGGGGGELFF. The variable domain in full, completed from reference TRBV7-6 and TRBJ2-2, reads GAGVSQSPRYKVTKRGQDVALRCDPISGHVSLYWYRQALGQGPEFLTYFNYEAQQDKSGLPNDRFSAERPEGSISTLTIQRTEQRDSAMYRCASSFLGGGGGELFFGEGSRLTVL.

CDR3: CASSSDRHYGYTF. The CDR3 nucleotides are TGTGCCAGCAGTTCCGACAGACACTATGGCTACACCTTC. The chain is built from TRBV6-6 and TRBJ1-2; a weak D match, TRBD1 (5 bases). Trimming shortened V by 4 bases and J by 3 bases, and 9 bases separated the two germline ends. From germline, CDR1 is MNHNY and CDR2 SVGAGI (reference sequence). CDR3 length equals 13 residues.

The chain uses TRBV27 and TRBJ1-6, with D unclear. The CDR3 length is 12 residues. Germline-derived CDR1 and CDR2 are MNHEY and SMNVEV (reference sequence). V was clipped by 6 bases and J by 16 bases, with 16 bases between them. The CDR3 sequence: CASSLGLGQLHF. The DNA for the CDR3 is TGTGCCAGCAGCCTGGGTTTGGGCCAACTCCACTTT.

The CDR3 is CASSSRRANEQFF. The CDR3 region has the DNA TGTGCCAGCAGCTCAAGGAGGGCCAATGAGCAGTTCTTC. The rearrangement uses TRBV7-3 and TRBJ2-1; perhaps TRBD2 as D (6 bases). From germline, CDR1 is SGHTA and CDR2 FQGTGA. The CDR3 has 13 amino acids. Between the trimmed V and J ends, which lost 4 bases and 6 bases, there was a span of 10 bases.

J is TRBJ2-3 and V is TRBV11-2, with 7 bases matching TRBD1. J gave up 6 bases and V 1 base, and 7 bases lay outside the gene matches. This CDR3 contains 15 residues. CDR1 and CDR2 from the germline V gene are SGHAT and FQNNGV. CDR3 in DNA: TGTGCCAGCAGCTTAGTCGTAGGGGGACAGGATACGCAGTATTTT. Protein sequence: CASSLVVGGQDTQYF.

V and J are TRBV30 and TRBJ2-1; D may be TRBD2 (5 bases). Per germline, CDR1 GTSNPN and CDR2 SVGIG (reference sequence). The CDR3 runs 13 residues. V lost 1 base and J 6 bases, leaving 10 bases between the germline ends. DNA for the CDR3: TGTGCCTGGAGTGGAGGACTCTTCAATGAGCAGTTCTTC. It is translated as CAWSGGLFNEQFF.

The chain joins TRBV7-9 to TRBJ2-7; maybe TRBD2 (6 bases). This CDR3 has 14 amino acids. V was trimmed by 2 bases and J by 2 bases, leaving 10 bases between them. Per germline, CDR1 SEHNR and CDR2 FQNEAQ (reference sequence). The CDR3 reads CASSLWEETYEQYF. In DNA form, the CDR3 reads TGTGCCAGCAGCTTATGGGAGGAGACCTACGAGCAGTACTTC.

The CDR3 is CASSGRDASNTGELFF. As DNA, the CDR3 is TGTGCCAGCAGCGGGCGGGACGCCTCGAACACCGGGGAGCTGTTTTTT. The genes are TRBV6-2 or TRBV6-3 and TRBJ2-2, with D perhaps TRBD2 (6 bases). Germline loops: CDR1 MNHEY, CDR2 SVGEGT. The V end was cut by 6 bases, the J end by 0 bases, with 14 bases between. This CDR3 is built from 16 residues.

The rearrangement uses TRBV15 and TRBJ2-3, with no clear D. The germline V gene has CDR1 LNHNV and CDR2 YYDKDF (reference sequence). The CDR3 extends over 15 amino acids. Trimming took 0 bases from V and 6 from J, leaving 13 bases between them. CDR3 region: CATSRDRRIGDTQYF. The CDR3 DNA is TGTGCCACCAGCAGAGATAGGCGAATCGGGGATACGCAGTATTTT.

The chain has TRBV6-5 and TRBJ1-2; 9 bases fit TRBD1. The CDR3 contains 14 residues. Germline trimming cut 4 bases from V and 4 bases from J; bases unmatched to any gene: 4. Germline lookup yields CDR1 MNHEY and CDR2 SVGAGI. CDR3 in DNA: TGTGCCAGCAGTTGGACAGGGGACATCTATGGCTACACCTTC. It encodes CASSWTGDIYGYTF.

The J gene is TRBJ2-7, the V gene TRBV6-2 or TRBV6-3; the D is unclear. The CDR3 is 14 amino acids. CDR1 MNHEY and CDR2 SVGEGT come from the germline V gene. Trimming cost V 0 bases and J 0 bases, with 6 bases left between them. The CDR3 spells CASSYSWSSYEQYF. The CDR3 DNA reads TGTGCCAGCAGTTACTCGTGGAGCTCCTACGAGCAGTACTTC.

In this sample, this clone turned up a few times. The V and J genes are TRBV5-1 and TRBJ1-2; D is unclear. The CDR3 is made up of 13 amino acids. Trimming left V 2 bases short and J 5 bases short, with 10 bases between. Per the germline V gene, CDR1 is SGHRS and CDR2 is YFSETQ. For the CDR3, the DNA is TGCGCCAGCAGCTTAAATGGGGAGTATGGCTACACCTTC. Its protein product is CASSLNGEYGYTF.

As regards this clone: This same CDR3 is encoded by further DNA sequences in the sample. The CDR3: CASSQGGDTQYF. CDR3 DNA: TGTGCCAGCAGCCAAGGTGGCGATACGCAGTATTTT. This rearrangement joins TRBV4-2 to TRBJ2-3; no definite D call. CDR1 LGHNA and CDR2 YNFKEQ come from the germline V gene. V gave up 1 base and J gave up 6 bases, with 5 bases separating them. The CDR3 has 12 amino acids.

The chain employs TRBV5-1 and TRBJ2-5; 9 bases are a match to TRBD2. The CDR3 has 14 amino acids. Germline-derived CDR1 and CDR2 are SGHRS and YFSETQ. J was trimmed by 7 bases and V by 1 base; bases with no gene match: 5. This CDR3 is CASSLLAGDGTQYF. The CDR3 region has the DNA TGCGCCAGCAGCTTGTTAGCGGGAGATGGGACCCAGTACTTC.

The genes are TRBV19 and TRBJ1-5, with 8 bases identical to TRBD1. V shed 8 bases, J shed 3 bases, and the junction held 6 bases outside the gene matches. The CDR3 has 14 residues. Germline loops: CDR1 LNHDA, CDR2 SQIVND (reference sequence). CDR3 protein: CASGRQGNNQPQHF. The CDR3, as DNA: TGTGCCAGTGGGAGACAGGGGAACAATCAGCCCCAGCATTTT. Filled out from reference TRBV19 and TRBJ1-5, the complete variable domain reads DGGITQSPKYLFRKEGQNVTLSCEQNLNHDAMYWYRQDPGQGLRLIYYSQIVNDFQKGDIAEGYSVSREKKESFPLTVTSAQKNPTAFYLCASGRQGNNQPQHFGDGTRLSIL.

The chain is built from TRBV2 and TRBJ1-5, with 7 bases matching TRBD1. Trimming took 4 bases from V and 5 from J; bases not matched to a gene: 14. From germline, CDR1 is SNHLY and CDR2 FYNNEI. The CDR3 loop spans 17 amino acids. CDR3 sequence reads: CASSVGFIRDSDQPQHF. The CDR3 bases are TGTGCCAGCAGTGTAGGTTTTATTCGGGACAGCGATCAGCCCCAGCATTTT.

The V gene is TRBV5-5, the J gene TRBJ2-7, with D perhaps TRBD1 (6 bases). The CDR3 is 14 residues long. In germline, CDR1 is SGHKS, CDR2 YYEKEE (reference sequence). V lost 2 bases to trimming and J lost 4 bases, with 13 bases between them. CDR3 loop: CASSFEAGTYEQYF. CDR3 nucleotide sequence: TGTGCCAGCAGCTTCGAGGCAGGGACATACGAGCAGTACTTC.

The chain is built from TRBV11-2 and TRBJ2-4; a weak D match, TRBD1 (5 bases). There are 15 residues in the CDR3. With 6 bases removed from V and 3 bases from J, the gap between germline ends came to 15 bases. The germline gives CDR1 SGHAT, CDR2 FQNNGV. In DNA, the CDR3 is TGTGCCAGCAGTTCCAGGGCGTTGGGCAAAAACATTCAGTACTTC. Translated, it gives CASSSRALGKNIQYF.

This clone was picked up a small number of times. This rearrangement joins TRBV30 to TRBJ1-1; tentatively, D is TRBD1 (6 bases). Trimming left V 3 bases short and J 1 base short, with 18 bases between. The CDR3 consists of 16 residues. CDR1 GTSNPN and CDR2 SVGIG come from the germline V gene (reference sequence). The CDR3 DNA follows: TGTGCCTGGAGAACCCGCGCAGGGGCGGCGAACACTGAAGCTTTCTTT. This sequence encodes CAWRTRAGAANTEAFF. The entire variable domain, with the rest obtained from reference TRBV30 and TRBJ1-1, is as follows: SQTIHQWPATLVQPVGSPLSLECTVEGTSNPNLYWYRQAAGRGLQLLFYSVGIGQISSEVPQNLSASRPQDRQFILSSKKLLLSDSGFYLCAWRTRAGAANTEAFFGQGTRLTVV.

The V gene is TRBV30, the J gene TRBJ2-1, with a weak D call TRBD1 (6 bases). The CDR3 sequence is 16 residues long. V lost 4 bases to trimming and J lost 4 bases, with 20 bases between them. Germline V gene sequence: CDR1 GTSNPN, CDR2 SVGIG (reference sequence). CDR3 region: CAWNPSRDTLYNEQFF. CDR3 nucleotide sequence: TGTGCCTGGAACCCCTCCCGGGACACCCTTTACAATGAGCAGTTCTTC. Variable domain in full (rest from reference TRBV30 and TRBJ2-1): SQTIHQWPATLVQPVGSPLSLECTVEGTSNPNLYWYRQAAGRGLQLLFYSVGIGQISSEVPQNLSASRPQDRQFILSSKKLLLSDSGFYLCAWNPSRDTLYNEQFFGPGTRLTVL.